What follows is one T cell receptor (beta chain) and its context. The length of the CDR3 is 13 residues. Trimming removed 0 bases at V and 7 bases at J, with 7 bases between. Germline lookup yields CDR1 LGHNA and CDR2 YNFKEQ. This entry is derived from a study of cytomegalovirus exposure and HLA in healthy donors. This PCR relied on a set of 60 Vbeta primers and 13 Jbeta primers. Here immunoSEQ multiplex PCR was the method, and the copy in TCRdb shows in-frame clones only, minus some. The profile shows approximately 170,000 clones, approximately 79% of them singletons. The sequence was collected from a young woman in good health and CMV-seronegative. The sample was PBMCs. The chain has TRBV4-2 and TRBJ1-5, with D unresolved. This chain's CDR3 is CASSQDLRQPQHF. CDR3 DNA: TGTGCCAGCAGCCAAGATCTACGCCAGCCCCAGCATTTT.